Shown below are 26 T cell receptor beta chains from a single sample sequenced in a study of blood T cell repertoires in COVID-19. Sequenced by immunoSEQ multiplex PCR; TCRdb stores in-frame clones only, minus some. Of more than 250,000 clones in the sample, approximately 88% were seen once. Source material: peripheral blood. The receptors originated from a human donor in a cohort sampled during active COVID-19.

V is TRBV6-2 or TRBV6-3 and J is TRBJ2-7; 7 bases align to TRBD1. Germline V gene sequence: CDR1 MNHEY, CDR2 SVGEGT. V gave up 5 bases and J gave up 5 bases; unmatched junction bases: 12. CDR3 size: 15 residues. Here the CDR3 reads CASSHTQRQGNEQYF. Written as DNA, the CDR3 is TGTGCCAGCAGTCACACCCAACGACAGGGCAACGAGCAGTACTTC.

The chain carries TRBV29-1 and TRBJ1-1, with D maybe TRBD1 (6 bases). The CDR3 contains 13 residues. V was shortened by 7 bases and J by 1 base, with 13 bases between the two germline ends. Looked up from germline, CDR1 is SQVTM and CDR2 is ANQGSEA. CDR3 sequence: CSGQGGGNTEAFF. CDR3 sequence (DNA): TGCAGCGGTCAGGGAGGGGGGAACACTGAAGCTTTCTTT.

This clone was seen only once. CDR3 sequence reads: CASRPAEGTEAFF. The DNA for the CDR3 is TGTGCCAGCCGCCCCGCAGAGGGCACTGAAGCTTTCTTT. The V gene is TRBV11-2, the J gene TRBJ1-1; D not resolved. Germline CDR1 and CDR2: SGHAT and FQNNGV. The V and J ends lost 8 bases and 4 bases respectively, with 14 bases between them. The CDR3 has 13 amino acids.

This chain uses TRBV5-1 with TRBJ1-4, with 11 nucleotides matching TRBD1. CDR3 size: 14 residues. Germline CDR1 and CDR2: SGHRS and YFSETQ. With V trimmed by 4 bases and J by 8 bases, 4 bases remained unmatched. The CDR3 DNA follows: TGCGCCAGCAGCACCGGGACAGGGGGAGAAAAACTGTTTTTT. Translated: CASSTGTGGEKLFF.

This chain connects TRBV18 to TRBJ2-3, with D possibly being TRBD1 (6 bases). CDR1 is KGHSH, CDR2 LQKENI, per germline. The CDR3 sequence is 14 residues long. V was shortened by 1 base and J by 3 bases, with 8 bases between the two germline ends. CDR3 residues: CASSPRTGTDTQYF. The CDR3 bases are TGTGCCAGCTCACCACGAACAGGGACAGATACGCAGTATTTT.

The V call is TRBV19, the J call TRBJ1-2; D uncertain. Trimming pared 5 bases from V and 7 bases from J, leaving 14 bases between. The CDR3 runs 13 residues. Germline V gene lookup returns CDR1 LNHDA and CDR2 SQIVND (reference sequence). CDR3 coding DNA: TGTGCCAGTAGTCCGGGTCTTAGAAGTGGCTACACCTTC. Encoded protein: CASSPGLRSGYTF.

This rearrangement joins TRBV10-3 to TRBJ1-2; the D gene is possibly TRBD1 (5 bases). Trimming cost V 5 bases and J 2 bases, with 12 bases left between them. Germline CDR1 and CDR2: ENHRY and SYGVKD. This CDR3 has 14 residues. The CDR3 bases are TGTGCCATCAGTCCCTCGGGGGGGAACTATGGCTACACCTTC. Translation: CAISPSGGNYGYTF.

The gene calls are TRBV3-1 (or the pseudogene TRBV3-2) and TRBJ1-2; D uncertain. Trimming stripped 2 bases from V and 6 bases from J, with 10 bases between. Germline CDR1 and CDR2: LGHDT and YNNKEL (reference sequence). The length of the CDR3 is 13 residues. The DNA of the CDR3 is TGTGCCAGCAGCCAACCGGGGTCGGATGGCTACACCTTC. Translating gives CASSQPGSDGYTF.

The chain carries TRBV18 and TRBJ1-4; D is unresolved. Per germline, CDR1 KGHSH and CDR2 LQKENI. The CDR3 extends over 12 amino acids. V was clipped by 6 bases and J by 5 bases, with 7 bases between them. The CDR3 is CASSPGNEKLFF. The CDR3 DNA reads TGTGCCAGCTCCCCGGGGAATGAAAAACTGTTTTTT.

The rearrangement joins TRBV20-1 to TRBJ2-7; 9 bases align to TRBD1. V trimming: 3 bases; J trimming: 2 bases; junction bases outside the gene matches: 8. The CDR3 runs 15 residues. Germline lookup yields CDR1 DFQATT and CDR2 SNEGSKA (reference sequence). This chain's CDR3 is CSASGRGQGTYEQYF. The CDR3 nucleotides are TGCAGTGCTAGTGGGCGGGGACAGGGTACCTACGAGCAGTACTTC.

The V gene is TRBV12-5, the J gene TRBJ1-2, with TRBD1 matching over 11 bases. Germline CDR1 LGHNT, CDR2 FRNRAP. With 0 bases clipped from V and 7 bases from J, the junction kept 16 bases outside the gene matches. The CDR3 has 19 amino acids. The CDR3 is CASGLVILGQGATGFGYTF. The CDR3 nucleotides read TGTGCTAGTGGTTTGGTAATCCTTGGACAGGGGGCCACGGGTTTTGGCTACACCTTC.

CDR3 bases: TGTGCCAGCAGCTCTCCAAGGACTAGCGGCTCCTACGAGCAGTACTTC. Translation gives CASSSPRTSGSYEQYF. This chain connects TRBV9 to TRBJ2-7; 10 nucleotides line up with TRBD2. V was pared by 4 bases and J by 0 bases, with 7 bases of the junction left unmatched. The CDR3 is made up of 16 amino acids. Germline CDR1 is SGDLS and CDR2 is YYNGEE. The whole variable domain, remainder taken from reference TRBV9 and TRBJ2-7, is DSGVTQTPKHLITATGQRVTLRCSPRSGDLSVYWYQQSLDQGLQFLIQYYNGEERAKGNILERFSAQQFPDLHSELNLSSLELGDSALYFCASSSPRTSGSYEQYFGPGTRLTVT.

This sequence joins TRBV28 and TRBJ1-2; 8 positions match TRBD1. The germline V gene encodes CDR1 MDHEN and CDR2 SYDVKM. Germline trimming cut 6 bases from V and 5 bases from J; bases unmatched to any gene: 5. This CDR3 is built from 13 residues. CDR3 region: CASRTTGVYGYTF. As DNA, the CDR3 is TGTGCCAGCAGAACGACAGGGGTATATGGCTACACCTTC.

The V and J genes are TRBV4-1 and TRBJ2-2; 8 bases line up with TRBD1. The CDR3 runs to 18 residues. Trimming took 0 bases from V and 2 from J; bases not matched to a gene: 8. Germline V CDR1 and CDR2: MGHRA, YSYEKL. CDR3 in amino acids: CASSQEGGQDHNTGELFF. The CDR3 DNA reads as TGCGCCAGCAGCCAAGAAGGGGGACAGGACCATAACACCGGGGAGCTGTTTTTT.

This chain uses TRBV28 with TRBJ2-7; 10 bases agree with TRBD2. The CDR3 extends over 16 amino acids. The V gene's germline CDR1 is MDHEN and CDR2 SYDVKM. The V gene end was trimmed by 6 bases and the J gene end by 1 base; junction bases not matched to a gene: 9. In DNA, the CDR3 is TGTGCCAGCAGCCTCATACTAGCGGGATCTTCCTACGAGCAGTACTTC. Its protein is CASSLILAGSSYEQYF.

The J gene is TRBJ2-7, the V gene TRBV29-1, with a weak D call TRBD2 (7 bases). Germline CDR1 is SQVTM and CDR2 is ANQGSEA. CDR3 length: 14 amino acids. Trimming left V 6 bases short and J 5 bases short, with 20 bases between. CDR3 region: CSVASWGGRNEQYF. CDR3 DNA sequence: TGCAGCGTCGCTAGTTGGGGGGGCCGGAACGAGCAGTACTTC.

This clone turned up a few times. The gene calls are TRBV2 and TRBJ1-2; 7 nucleotides line up with TRBD1. Germline V gene lookup returns CDR1 SNHLY and CDR2 FYNNEI. The CDR3 covers 14 residues. Germline trimming cut 6 bases from V and 4 bases from J; bases unmatched to any gene: 8. The DNA of the CDR3 is TGTGCCAGCAGGGAAATACAGGGGACCTATGGCTACACCTTC. Its translation is CASREIQGTYGYTF.

The rearrangement joins TRBV11-2 to TRBJ2-7, with TRBD2 matching over 12 bases. The length of the CDR3 is 13 residues. Germline V gene sequence: CDR1 SGHAT, CDR2 FQNNGV. V lost 8 bases and J lost 5; bases outside the gene matches: 4. CDR3: CASRLAGVDEQYF. CDR3 nucleotides: TGTGCCAGCCGACTAGCGGGAGTTGACGAGCAGTACTTC.

The chain uses TRBV21-1 and TRBJ1-4; the DNA was not compared with TRBD1, the D call given in the table. TRBV21-1 is annotated as a pseudogene. The CDR3 has 18 amino acids. The CDR3 region is CASSSKKKGGTGFEKLFF. CDR3 nucleotides: TGTGCCAGCAGCTCTAAAAAAAAAGGCGGGACAGGTTTCGAAAAACTGTTTTTT.

This rearrangement joins TRBV6-5 to TRBJ2-7, with 9 bases identical to TRBD1. This CDR3 has 12 residues. The germline V gene encodes CDR1 MNHEY and CDR2 SVGAGI. Unmatched junction bases numbered 2, after V lost 5 bases and J lost 6 bases. The CDR3 protein is CASSPTGGEQYF. In DNA form, the CDR3 reads TGTGCCAGCAGTCCGACAGGGGGCGAGCAGTACTTC.

This chain links TRBV19 with TRBJ1-5, with D tentatively TRBD1 (6 bases). V lost 1 base to trimming and J lost 6 bases, with 16 bases between them. From germline, CDR1 is LNHDA and CDR2 SQIVND (reference sequence). CDR3 length: 16 amino acids. The CDR3: CASSIGRGGGSQPQHF. CDR3 nucleotides: TGTGCCAGTAGTATAGGAAGGGGGGGCGGGAGTCAGCCCCAGCATTTT. Combining the CDR3 with reference TRBV19 and TRBJ1-5 gives the whole variable domain DGGITQSPKYLFRKEGQNVTLSCEQNLNHDAMYWYRQDPGQGLRLIYYSQIVNDFQKGDIAEGYSVSREKKESFPLTVTSAQKNPTAFYLCASSIGRGGGSQPQHFGDGTRLSIL.

The chain joins TRBV4-1 to TRBJ2-1; 10 nucleotides agree with TRBD2. This CDR3 contains 18 residues. Germline CDR1 MGHRA, CDR2 YSYEKL. V lost 0 bases and J lost 4; bases outside the gene matches: 9. For the CDR3, the DNA is TGCGCCAGCAGCCAAGAATTTACTAGCGGGGCATCTTACAATGAGCAGTTCTTC. It is translated as CASSQEFTSGASYNEQFF.

J is TRBJ1-1 and V is TRBV5-1; TRBD1 aligns across 7 bases. Per the germline V gene, CDR1 is SGHRS and CDR2 is YFSETQ. The CDR3 spans 15 residues. The ends lost 6 bases at V and 1 base at J; junction bases unmatched: 9. The CDR3 nucleotides read TGCGCCAGCACCAATGGAGGGGGCTCGAACACTGAAGCTTTCTTT. As protein: CASTNGGGSNTEAFF. Together with reference TRBV5-1 and TRBJ1-1, the CDR3 gives the full variable domain: KAGVTQTPRYLIKTRGQQVTLSCSPISGHRSVSWYQQTPGQGLQFLFEYFSETQRNKGNFPGRFSGRQFSNSRSEMNVSTLELGDSALYLCASTNGGGSNTEAFFGQGTRLTVV.

The gene calls are TRBV7-8 and TRBJ2-7; D may be TRBD2 (5 bases). Germline assignment: CDR1 SGHVS and CDR2 FQNEAQ. CDR3 length equals 17 residues. With 1 base removed from V and 2 bases from J, the gap between germline ends came to 18 bases. The CDR3 region is CASSLGGSLGVPYEQYF. The CDR3 bases are TGTGCCAGCAGCTTAGGGGGTAGCTTGGGAGTACCCTACGAGCAGTACTTC.

This clone appeared a single time. The chain combines TRBV10-1 with TRBJ2-7; perhaps TRBD1 as D (6 bases). Trimming removed 4 bases at V and 1 base at J, with 11 bases between. This CDR3 comprises 14 residues. The germline V gene has CDR1 WNHNN and CDR2 SYGVQD (reference sequence). The DNA for the CDR3 is TGCGCCAGCAGTGTCGGACAGATGTCCTACGAGCAGTACTTC. The encoded protein is CASSVGQMSYEQYF.

The V and J genes are TRBV25-1 and TRBJ1-1, with 7 bases matching TRBD1. V shed 2 bases, J shed 2 bases, and the junction held 5 bases outside the gene matches. CDR1 and CDR2 from the germline V gene are MGHDK and SYGVNS. This CDR3 spans 15 amino acids. CDR3 loop: CASSEKGTENTEAFF. Written as DNA, the CDR3 is TGTGCCAGCAGTGAAAAGGGGACAGAAAACACTGAAGCTTTCTTT.